Listed below are T cell receptor beta chains from one sample, sequenced in a study of T cell repertoires in cytomegalovirus infection. TCRdb analysed the reads with MiXCR anew, one entry per CDR3 protein. Of roughly 990,000 distinct CDR3 sequences listed, roughly 30% are singletons. These TCRs' antigens remain unknown. The sequences come from cultured CD8+ T cells from PBMCs, collected from culture after CMV antigen stimulation. The receptors derive from a human donor in good health (CMV status not recorded). Some clones in this sample may be carry-over from other donors' samples. Both conserved end residues are part of each CDR3. The D gene is left open where the match is weak. Clone size is not always given. Where it is, it says once, few, many or a class for expanded clones.

>.|TRBJ1-6|TRBV6-2/TRBV6-3|.
TGTGCCAGCAGTTACGTGCTGGGGTCACCCCTCCACTTT
CASSYVLGSPLHF
>TRBD2|TRBJ2-3|TRBV14|few
TGTGCCAGCAGCCCTTTAGCGGGGACCGGGGATACGCAGTATTTT
CASSPLAGTGDTQYF
>.|TRBJ1-2|TRBV7-9|few
TGTGCCAGCAGCCAAGCGGCGAATGGCTACACCTTC
CASSQAANGYTF
>.|TRBJ2-7|TRBV20-1|.
TGCAGTGCTGCACACGAGGACAACCCCTACGAGCAGTACTTC
CSAAHEDNPYEQYF
>TRBD1|TRBJ2-1|TRBV7-6|many
TGTGCCAGCAGCCTTCGCCGGGACAGGGGTTTTGATGAGCAGTTCTTC
CASSLRRDRGFDEQFF
>.|TRBJ2-3|TRBV7-9|few
TGTGCCAGCAGCCCCCAGGGTGTCCCAGATACGCAGTATTTT
CASSPQGVPDTQYF
>.|TRBJ1-1|TRBV6-1|few
TGTGCCAGTACTGAATTAATACAGGGACCTGAAGCTTTCTTT
CASTELIQGPEAFF
>.|TRBJ2-2|TRBV11-2|.
TGTGCCAGCAGCTTAGTGGAACGGGACACCGGGGAGCTGTTTTTT
CASSLVERDTGELFF
>.|TRBJ2-1|TRBV20-1|.
TGCAGTGCTAGTTCAGGGTTTACCTACAATGAGCAGTTCTTC
CSASSGFTYNEQFF
>.|TRBJ1-1|TRBV4-3|.
TGCGCCAGCAGCCAAGATTCCCGTAGCAACACTGAAGCTTTCTTT
CASSQDSRSNTEAFF
>.|TRBJ1-2|TRBV7-9|few
TGTGCCAGCGAATGGACAGCGGACAGCTCACCTTTTGGCTATGGCTACACCTTC
CASEWTADSSPFGYGYTF
>.|TRBJ1-2|TRBV12-3/TRBV12-4|.
TGTGCCAGCAGTTTAGGCGCCTCCGACTATGGCTACACCTTC
CASSLGASDYGYTF
>.|TRBJ1-1|TRBV7-9|few
TGTGCCAGCAGTCTCGTCCCCGACATGAACACTGAAGCTTTCTTT
CASSLVPDMNTEAFF
>TRBD1|TRBJ1-4|TRBV27|few
TGTGCCAGCAGTTTACATACAGGGGATGAAAAACTGTTTTTT
CASSLHTGDEKLFF
>TRBD2|TRBJ2-2|TRBV20-1|.
TGCAGTGCTTCCCCCGGGGGGGCGGGACACGGGGAGCTGTTTTTT
CSASPGGAGHGELFF
>.|TRBJ2-3|TRBV13|once
TGTGCCAGCAGCTTAAACAGGAGAGTCCTGGATACGCAGTATTTT
CASSLNRRVLDTQYF
>TRBD1|TRBJ1-4|TRBV12-3/TRBV12-4|few
TGTGCCAGCAGTGACAGGGAGAGGGATGAAAAACTGTTTTTT
CASSDRERDEKLFF
>.|TRBJ1-1|TRBV20-1|.
TGCAGTGATTACGTTGGAGGGCCCGAAGCTTTCTTT
CSDYVGGPEAFF
>.|TRBJ2-1|TRBV7-6|.
TGTGCCAGCAGCTTAATCGGGGGCTCCTACAATAAGCAGTTCTTC
CASSLIGGSYNKQFF
>.|TRBJ2-3|TRBV15|few
TGTGCCACCAGCAGAGGACTAGCAGGGGTCTCGCTCGATACGCAGTATTTT
CATSRGLAGVSLDTQYF
>TRBD1|TRBJ2-3|TRBV4-1|few
TGCGCCAGCAGCCAAGGACAGGGAACGCAGTATTTT
CASSQGQGTQYF
>TRBD2|TRBJ2-6|TRBV7-8|many
TGTGCCAGCAGCTTAGCGGGGGGGGCTGGGGCCAACGTCCTGACTTTC
CASSLAGGAGANVLTF
>TRBD2|TRBJ2-7|TRBV2|.
TGTGCCAGCAGAGGATTAGCGGGGTCCTACGAGCAGTACTTC
CASRGLAGSYEQYF
>.|TRBJ1-5|TRBV7-2|.
TGTACCAGCAGCCTCGACGGGAATAGCAATCAGCCCCAGCATTTT
CTSSLDGNSNQPQHF
>.|TRBJ2-2|TRBV6-1|.
TGTGCCAGCCGGTGGCCCAACAACGGGGAGCTGTTTTTT
CASRWPNNGELFF
>TRBD1|TRBJ1-5|TRBV19|few
TGTGCCAGTAGTACCAGGGGGTATAGCAATCAGCCCCAGCATTTT
CASSTRGYSNQPQHF
>TRBD1|TRBJ1-6|TRBV2|.
TGTGTCAGCACTCGCACAGGGGGAAATTCACCCCTCCACTTT
CVSTRTGGNSPLHF
>.|TRBJ1-5|TRBV3-1|.
TGTGCCAGCAGCCAAGATGGCATCTTTGGGCCCCAGCATTTT
CASSQDGIFGPQHF
>TRBD1|TRBJ2-2|TRBV7-9|few
TGTGCCAGCAGCCCCCCGGACAGGTCCGGCGGGGAGCTGTTTTTT
CASSPPDRSGGELFF
>.|TRBJ1-2|TRBV7-8|many
TGTGCCAGCAGCTCGGCCCCGGGGGGTCTGAGAGGCTACACCTTC
CASSSAPGGLRGYTF
>TRBD1|TRBJ1-1|TRBV19|.
TGTGCCAGTAGCCGAAAACAGGGGGCGGTGGGTACTGAAGCTTTCTTT
CASSRKQGAVGTEAFF
>.|TRBJ2-1|TRBV6-7|few
TGTGCCAGCAGTTACTCGGAGGGGTGGTTCTACAATGAGCAGTTCTTC
CASSYSEGWFYNEQFF
>.|TRBJ1-2|TRBV5-5|few
TGTGCCAGCAGCCCCTCGGGGGGGCAGAACTATGGCTACACCTTC
CASSPSGGQNYGYTF
>TRBD2|TRBJ2-5|TRBV4-1|.
TGCGCCAGCAGCCTCCGGACTAGCTCAGGAGAGACCCAGTACTTC
CASSLRTSSGETQYF
>TRBD1|TRBJ1-1|TRBV19|few
TGTGCCAGTACCCCGCCCCCGACAGGGTGGATAAACACTGAAGCTTTCTTT
CASTPPPTGWINTEAFF
>TRBD2|TRBJ2-4|TRBV5-5|.
TGTGCCAGCAGCTTAACTCCGGGACTATATATTCAGTACTTC
CASSLTPGLYIQYF
>.|TRBJ1-2|TRBV6-2/TRBV6-3|.
TGTGCCAGCACTTGGTCGGGCTATGGCTACACCTTC
CASTWSGYGYTF
>.|TRBJ1-1|TRBV5-4|few
TGTGCCAGCAGCTCGCCGGGACTGCACACTGAAGCTTTCTTT
CASSSPGLHTEAFF
>.|TRBJ1-1|TRBV19|many
TGTGCCAGTAGCCCGACAGACGGACTTGAAGCTTTCTTT
CASSPTDGLEAFF
>TRBD2|TRBJ2-5|TRBV27|.
TGTGCCAGCAGTTTGACTAGCGGGTCTCCTCAAGAGACCCAGTACTTC
CASSLTSGSPQETQYF
>.|TRBJ1-1|TRBV7-7|few
TGTGCTAGCAGCTTAGAGCTGAGACAGGACACTGAAGCTTTCTTT
CASSLELRQDTEAFF
>TRBD1|TRBJ2-1|TRBV6-5|.
TGTGCCAGCAGTTACGTACAGGGGACACGAAGTGAGGTCTTC
CASSYVQGTRSEVF
>.|TRBJ2-7|TRBV5-6|.
TGTGCCAGCAGCTTGGCAGGCCGAACTTACGAGCAGTACTTC
CASSLAGRTYEQYF
>.|TRBJ2-3|TRBV24-1|.
TGTGCCACCAGTGACCCGGACAGTCCGTACACAGATACGCAGTATTTT
CATSDPDSPYTDTQYF
>TRBD1|TRBJ2-5|TRBV25-1|few
TGTGCCAGCAACCTTGGACAGGCGCAAGAGACCCAGTACTTC
CASNLGQAQETQYF
>TRBD2|TRBJ2-4|TRBV4-2|.
TGTGCCAGCAGCCAAGATAGTAGCCTAGCGGGGGGGGCGCGGCTTCAGTACTTC
CASSQDSSLAGGARLQYF
>TRBD2|TRBJ2-5|TRBV7-9|few
TGTGCCAGCAGCTACCCGGGACTAGACCAAGAGACCCAGTACTTC
CASSYPGLDQETQYF
>TRBD1|TRBJ2-1|TRBV29-1|.
TGCAGCGTCCCAGGGGGTCCCTACAATGAGCAGTTCTTC
CSVPGGPYNEQFF
>.|TRBJ2-1|TRBV18|.
TGTGCCAGCTCACCACCATACGTTGATGAGCAGTTCTTC
CASSPPYVDEQFF